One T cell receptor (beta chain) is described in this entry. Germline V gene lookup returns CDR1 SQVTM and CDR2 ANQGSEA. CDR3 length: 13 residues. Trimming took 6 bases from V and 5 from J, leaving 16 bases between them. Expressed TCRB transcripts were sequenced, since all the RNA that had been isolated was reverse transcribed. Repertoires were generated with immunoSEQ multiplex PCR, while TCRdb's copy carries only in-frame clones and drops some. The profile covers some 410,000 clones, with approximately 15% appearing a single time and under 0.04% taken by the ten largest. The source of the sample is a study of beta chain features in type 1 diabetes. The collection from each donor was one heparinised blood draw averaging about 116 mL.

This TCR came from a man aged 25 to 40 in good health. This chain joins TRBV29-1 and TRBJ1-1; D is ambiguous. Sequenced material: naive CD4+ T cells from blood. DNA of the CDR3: TGCAGCGTCAAACCTCCAGTACTAACTGAAGCTTTCTTT. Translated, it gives CSVKPPVLTEAFF.